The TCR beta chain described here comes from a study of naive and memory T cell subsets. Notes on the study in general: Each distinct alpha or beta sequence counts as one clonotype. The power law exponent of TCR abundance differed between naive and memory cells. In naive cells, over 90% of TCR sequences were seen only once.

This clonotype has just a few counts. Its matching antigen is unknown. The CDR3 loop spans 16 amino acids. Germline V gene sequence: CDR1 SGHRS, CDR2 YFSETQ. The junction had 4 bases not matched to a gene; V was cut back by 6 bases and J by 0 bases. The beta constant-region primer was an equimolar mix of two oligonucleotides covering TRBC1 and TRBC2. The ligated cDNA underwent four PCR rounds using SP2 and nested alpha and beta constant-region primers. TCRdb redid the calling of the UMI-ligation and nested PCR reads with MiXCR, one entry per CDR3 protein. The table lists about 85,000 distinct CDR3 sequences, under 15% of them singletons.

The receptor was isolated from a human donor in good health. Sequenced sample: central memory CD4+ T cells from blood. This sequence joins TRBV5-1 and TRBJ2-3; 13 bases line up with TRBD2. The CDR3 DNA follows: TGCGCCAGCACCGGGACTAGCGGGAAAAGCACAGATACGCAGTATTTT. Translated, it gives CASTGTSGKSTDTQYF.